This TCR beta chain was captured by sequencing in a study of blood T cell repertoires in COVID-19. Here immunoSEQ multiplex PCR was the method, and the copy in TCRdb shows in-frame clones only, minus some. The sample lists 350,000 or so clones, more than 70% occurring once. V lost 7 bases, J lost 3 bases, and 11 bases lay in between. This CDR3 has 13 amino acids. Donors were grouped by their self-reported clinical history. This TCR came from a woman in her 30s who had been exposed to COVID-19. Sample: PBMCs or T cells enriched from blood (not recorded which). This sequence joins TRBV12-3 or TRBV12-4 and TRBJ2-3; a weak D match, TRBD1 (5 bases). CDR3 sequence reads: CASTSGWTDTQYF. In DNA form, the CDR3 reads TGTGCCAGCACCTCAGGGTGGACAGATACGCAGTATTTT.